This is a list of T cell receptor beta chains from one sample in a study of cytomegalovirus exposure and HLA in healthy donors. Measured with immunoSEQ multiplex PCR; TCRdb has only the in-frame clones, and not every one. Among about 180,000 clones, around 77% were seen once, and the ten largest hold approximately 2.5%. The specimen was PBMCs. All receptors come from a man between 60 and 75 years old in good health and CMV-seronegative. CDR3s include the opening cysteine and the closing phenylalanine or tryptophan. A D gene is named only where the DNA matches it firmly. Size values are once, few and many counts, or a class for expanded clones, and some rows have none.

D: TRBD1
size: few
V: TRBV19
J: TRBJ1-5
DNA: TGTGCCAGTAGTGGGGTGGACAGGTCTCAGCCCCAGCATTTT
CDR3: CASSGVDRSQPQHF

D: NA
size: few
V: TRBV2
J: TRBJ2-1
DNA: TGTGCCAGCGCCAGGGGCAACTACAATGAGCAGTTCTTC
CDR3: CASARGNYNEQFF

D: TRBD2
size: NA
V: TRBV9
J: TRBJ2-7
DNA: TGTGCCAGCAGCGCCGGACTAGCGGAGACCTACGAGCAGTACTTC
CDR3: CASSAGLAETYEQYF

D: NA
size: NA
V: TRBV7-2
J: TRBJ1-5
DNA: TGTGCCAGCAGCTTAGGTGCAGGGAACAATCAGCCCCAGCATTTT
CDR3: CASSLGAGNNQPQHF

D: TRBD1
size: NA
V: TRBV4-1
J: TRBJ1-3
DNA: TGCGCCAGCAGCCAGTGGACAGGGCGCGGAAACACCATATATTTT
CDR3: CASSQWTGRGNTIYF

D: NA
size: NA
V: TRBV28
J: TRBJ1-2
DNA: TGTGCCAGCAGTTTATTCGGGCAGGGTTTCGGGGGCTACACCTTC
CDR3: CASSLFGQGFGGYTF

D: NA
size: once
V: TRBV5-5
J: TRBJ1-2
DNA: TGTGCCAGCAGCTTGGACGGGTCTAACTATGGCTACACCTTC
CDR3: CASSLDGSNYGYTF

D: TRBD1
size: NA
V: TRBV27
J: TRBJ1-5
DNA: TGTGCCAGCAGTTTATCGCAGAGGGGGCGGAATCAGCCCCAGCATTTT
CDR3: CASSLSQRGRNQPQHF

D: TRBD2
size: NA
V: TRBV15
J: TRBJ2-7
DNA: TGTGCCACCAGCAGAGCCCCAGGCGGGGGACTCTACGAGCAGTACTTC
CDR3: CATSRAPGGGLYEQYF

D: TRBD1
size: once
V: TRBV18
J: TRBJ2-2
DNA: TGTGCCAGCTCAGGGACAGTCGAAGGGGCCGGGGAGCTGTTTTTT
CDR3: CASSGTVEGAGELFF

D: NA
size: NA
V: TRBV5-8
J: TRBJ1-3
DNA: TGTGCCAGCAGCTTTGGAAAAACAGCAGTCGGGGACACCATATATTTT
CDR3: CASSFGKTAVGDTIYF

D: NA
size: NA
V: TRBV5-5
J: TRBJ2-5
DNA: TGTGCCAGCAGCATAGGGGGGGGAGGGCAAGAGACCCAGTACTTC
CDR3: CASSIGGGGQETQYF

D: NA
size: once
V: TRBV30
J: TRBJ2-3
DNA: TGTGCCTGGAGCCCCGTGGGGGCGGCGGATACGCAGTATTTT
CDR3: CAWSPVGAADTQYF

D: TRBD1
size: NA
V: TRBV2
J: TRBJ1-5
DNA: TGTGCCAGCAATTGGGACAGTAGCAATCAGCCCCAGAATTTT
CDR3: CASNWDSSNQPQNF

D: NA
size: NA
V: TRBV2
J: TRBJ2-7
DNA: TGTGCCAGCAGTGATTATGTAGCGCCGAGCTCCTACGAGCAGTACTTC
CDR3: CASSDYVAPSSYEQYF

D: TRBD1
size: NA
V: TRBV7-9
J: TRBJ2-6
DNA: TGTGCCAGCAGCCCTGGGACAGGTCCCCTTGGGGCCAACGTCCTGACTTTC
CDR3: CASSPGTGPLGANVLTF

D: TRBD1
size: NA
V: TRBV28
J: TRBJ1-1
DNA: TGTGCCAGCAGGACACAGGGGGCGGTGACTGAAGCTTTCTTT
CDR3: CASRTQGAVTEAFF

D: TRBD1
size: NA
V: TRBV30
J: TRBJ1-1
DNA: TGTGCCTGGGGGACAGAGTGGACTGAAGCTTTCTTT
CDR3: CAWGTEWTEAFF

D: NA
size: NA
V: TRBV4-3
J: TRBJ2-7
DNA: TGCGCCAGCAGCCAAGAGAAGCTGAGCTCCTACGAGCAGTACTTC
CDR3: CASSQEKLSSYEQYF

D: TRBD1
size: NA
V: TRBV5-1
J: TRBJ1-4
DNA: TGCGCCAGCAGCCCCGGACAGGGGGTAGGCGAAAAACTGTTTTTT
CDR3: CASSPGQGVGEKLFF

D: TRBD1
size: NA
V: TRBV30
J: TRBJ2-1
DNA: TGTGCCTGGGCCCGGGACAGGGGAGATGAGCAGTTCTTC
CDR3: CAWARDRGDEQFF

D: TRBD1
size: once
V: TRBV5-3
J: TRBJ2-7
DNA: TGTGCCAGAAGACTTGAATTCAGGGGGCTCTACGAGCAGTACTTC
CDR3: CARRLEFRGLYEQYF

D: TRBD2
size: NA
V: TRBV19
J: TRBJ2-3
DNA: TGTGCCAGTAGCGGACTAGCGAAGGGGACAGATACGCAGTATTTT
CDR3: CASSGLAKGTDTQYF

D: NA
size: NA
V: TRBV2
J: TRBJ2-1
DNA: TGTGCCAGCAGTGAGGCCGGGTACAATGAGCAGTTCTTC
CDR3: CASSEAGYNEQFF

D: TRBD2
size: NA
V: TRBV5-3
J: TRBJ2-5
DNA: TGTGCCAGAAGCAATGGACTAGCGGGGACCTCCCTGGGAGAGACCCAGTACTTC
CDR3: CARSNGLAGTSLGETQYF

D: NA
size: NA
V: TRBV7-2
J: TRBJ2-2
DNA: TGTGCCAGCAGCTTTCGGGGGTCCGCCGGGGAGCTGTTTTTT
CDR3: CASSFRGSAGELFF

D: NA
size: NA
V: TRBV10-1
J: TRBJ2-5
DNA: TGCGCCAGCAGTTTCGGTACTATGGAGACCCAGTACTTC
CDR3: CASSFGTMETQYF

D: NA
size: NA
V: TRBV7-9
J: TRBJ2-3
DNA: TGTGCCAGCAGCTCCAACAGGGAATTCACAGATACGCAGTATTTT
CDR3: CASSSNREFTDTQYF

D: NA
size: NA
V: TRBV6-5
J: TRBJ1-1
DNA: TGTGCCAGCAGTTTTGATCGGGGGACTGAAGCTTTCTTT
CDR3: CASSFDRGTEAFF

D: TRBD1
size: NA
V: TRBV10-3
J: TRBJ2-3
DNA: TGTGCCATCAGTGAGTCGACAGGGGGCACAGATACGCAGTATTTT
CDR3: CAISESTGGTDTQYF

D: TRBD1
size: NA
V: TRBV25-1
J: TRBJ1-1
DNA: TGTGCCAGCAGTGGACCGACAGGGCGTGAAGCTTTCTTT
CDR3: CASSGPTGREAFF

D: NA
size: NA
V: TRBV18
J: TRBJ1-2
DNA: TGTGCCAGCTCACCAGGCAGATCTAACTATGGCTACACCTTC
CDR3: CASSPGRSNYGYTF

D: TRBD1
size: once
V: TRBV27
J: TRBJ1-2
DNA: TGTGCCAGCAGCCCAGGGGGACTCTTAGACTATGGCTACACCTTC
CDR3: CASSPGGLLDYGYTF

D: NA
size: NA
V: TRBV6-5
J: TRBJ1-6
DNA: TGTGCCAGCAAAACGGGCGGGAATTCACCCCTCCACTTT
CDR3: CASKTGGNSPLHF

D: NA
size: NA
V: TRBV15
J: TRBJ1-2
DNA: TGTGCCACCAGCAGAGATACAGGGAACTATGGCTACACCTTC
CDR3: CATSRDTGNYGYTF

D: NA
size: NA
V: TRBV9
J: TRBJ2-1
DNA: TGTGCCAGCAGCGTAGAGGGGAGCGGGCTATCACCCCCAGGAAGTTACAATGAGCAGTTCTTC
CDR3: CASSVEGSGLSPPGSYNEQFF